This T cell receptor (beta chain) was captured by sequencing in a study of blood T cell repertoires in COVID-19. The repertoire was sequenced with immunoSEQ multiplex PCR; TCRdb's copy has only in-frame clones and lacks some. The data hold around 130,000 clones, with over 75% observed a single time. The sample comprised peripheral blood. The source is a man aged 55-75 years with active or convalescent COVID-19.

The CDR3 DNA is TGTGCCAGCAGCTTTTCGAAGAGACAGATATACAATGAGCAGTTCTTC. Translating it yields CASSFSKRQIYNEQFF. V usage is TRBV13 and J usage is TRBJ2-1; D possibly corresponds to TRBD1 (5 bases). Germline loops: CDR1 PRHDT, CDR2 FYEKMQ (reference sequence). Trimming removed 3 bases from V and 4 bases from J, with 16 bases in between. The CDR3 spans 16 residues.